Each of the 27 T cell receptor beta chains below was sequenced from the same sample in a study of patients and donors after allogeneic stem cell transplantation. Using its own MiXCR run on the RT-PCR reads, TCRdb lists one record per CDR3 protein. This sample has about a million distinct CDR3 sequences, with about 20% found just once. The sequencing input was blood, either unsorted or a sorted T cell fraction (not recorded which). The receptors here all came from a human donor who was either an allogeneic HSCT recipient or a stem cell or donor lymphocyte infusion donor (not recorded which). It is not recorded whose cells these are; they may come from a transplant donor.

J is TRBJ2-5 and V is TRBV29-1; 9 bases line up with TRBD1. Germline trimming cut 5 bases from V and 6 bases from J; bases unmatched to any gene: 16. In germline, CDR1 is SQVTM, CDR2 ANQGSEA. The CDR3 runs 16 residues. The CDR3 region is CSVQPPGQGFRKTQYF. The CDR3 nucleotides read TGCAGCGTTCAACCCCCGGGACAGGGTTTTCGAAAGACCCAGTACTTC.

This clonotype was counted many times. A much bigger clone sits one base away, suggesting this may be a read error. The chain couples TRBV12-3 or TRBV12-4 to TRBJ1-1, with D hard to call. V was cut by 2 bases and J by 1 base, with 5 bases left in between. The CDR3 spans 13 residues. CDR3 in DNA: TGTGCCAGCAGTTTATTCGGGAACACTGAAGCTTTCTTT. Translation gives CASSLFGNTEAFF.

In nucleotides, the CDR3 is TGCGCCAGCAGCCAAGAGGGGACCGGGGGCGGTGGCTACACCTTC. Translated: CASSQEGTGGGGYTF. The J gene is TRBJ1-2, the V gene TRBV4-3; a weak D match, TRBD1 (6 bases). Germline lookup yields CDR1 LGHNA and CDR2 YSLEER. This CDR3 is 15 amino acids long. Trimming cost V 0 bases and J 7 bases, with 15 bases left between them.

The chain uses TRBV30 and TRBJ1-1; the match to TRBD1 covers 8 bases. CDR1 is GTSNPN, CDR2 SVGIG, per germline (reference sequence). Germline trimming cut 3 bases from V and 5 bases from J; bases unmatched to any gene: 5. The CDR3 has 13 residues. The CDR3 here is CAWSHRQGTEAFF. DNA for the CDR3: TGTGCCTGGAGCCATCGACAGGGGACTGAAGCTTTCTTT. The variable domain in full, completed from reference TRBV30 and TRBJ1-1, reads SQTIHQWPATLVQPVGSPLSLECTVEGTSNPNLYWYRQAAGRGLQLLFYSVGIGQISSEVPQNLSASRPQDRQFILSSKKLLLSDSGFYLCAWSHRQGTEAFFGQGTRLTVV.

This clonotype was observed a few times. The chain combines TRBV12-3 or TRBV12-4 with TRBJ1-2; TRBD1 agrees at 8 bases. This CDR3 comprises 13 residues. J lost 10 bases, V lost 6 bases, and 10 bases had no gene match. CDR3 nucleotide sequence: TGTGCCAGCAGCCAATCGACAGGGGCTGTCTACACCTTC. Protein: CASSQSTGAVYTF.

V and J are TRBV20-1 and TRBJ1-1, with TRBD1 matching over 10 bases. The V gene's germline CDR1 is DFQATT and CDR2 SNEGSKA (reference sequence). The CDR3 spans 15 residues. V was pared by 5 bases and J by 1 base, with 7 bases of the junction left unmatched. CDR3 in DNA: TGCAGTGCTTCTGACAGGGGGCGAACGAACACTGAAGCTTTCTTT. This codes for CSASDRGRTNTEAFF.

This clonotype was counted at least ten times. Compared with germline, one end of the junction differs, possibly owing to a read error. The chain joins TRBV12-3 or TRBV12-4 to TRBJ2-5, with 9 bases fitting TRBD2. The CDR3 runs 13 residues. Written as DNA, the CDR3 is TGTGCCAGCAGATTAGCGGGGGCGGAGACCCAGTACTTC. Translation gives CASRLAGAETQYF.

This clonotype was detected only a few times. The V call is TRBV4-3, the J call TRBJ1-5; D perhaps matches TRBD1 (5 bases). The CDR3 runs 14 residues. Trimming removed 0 bases from V and 5 bases from J, with 8 bases in between. The germline V gene has CDR1 LGHNA and CDR2 YSLEER. For the CDR3, the DNA is TGCGCCAGCAGCCAAGATATAGGGGATCAGCCCCAGCATTTT. This sequence encodes CASSQDIGDQPQHF.

The chain has TRBV4-2 and TRBJ2-1; D is perhaps TRBD2 (6 bases). Deletions cut 2 bases from V and 2 bases from J, with 16 bases between. The length of the CDR3 is 17 residues. CDR1 LGHNA and CDR2 YNFKEQ come from the germline V gene. DNA for the CDR3: TGTGCCAGCAGCCAATCACACCCGGGACTGGCCTACAATGAGCAGTTCTTC. Its translation is CASSQSHPGLAYNEQFF.

The chain recombines TRBV6-5 with TRBJ1-1; no clear D gene. From germline, CDR1 is MNHEY and CDR2 SVGAGI. V was shortened by 2 bases and J by 11 bases, with 21 bases between the two germline ends. CDR3 length equals 15 residues. CDR3 protein: CASSYAGKKGSTAFF. The CDR3, as DNA: TGTGCCAGCAGTTACGCTGGGAAAAAAGGAAGCACGGCTTTCTTT.

This clonotype has just a few counts. This rearrangement joins TRBV7-9 to TRBJ2-1; TRBD2 matches at 13 bases. The trim removed 5 bases at V and 2 bases at J, leaving 6 bases unmatched. This CDR3 has 17 amino acids. Germline V CDR1 and CDR2: SEHNR, FQNEAQ (reference sequence). The CDR3 DNA sequence: TGTGCCAGCAGCCCAAGGACTAGCGGGAGTGCCTACAATGAGCAGTTCTTC. Amino acids: CASSPRTSGSAYNEQFF. Looking up the rest from reference TRBV7-9 and TRBJ2-1 gives the full variable domain: DTGVSQNPRHKITKRGQNVTFRCDPISEHNRLYWYRQTLGQGPEFLTYFQNEAQLEKSRLLSDRFSAERPKGSFSTLEIQRTEQGDSAMYLCASSPRTSGSAYNEQFFGPGTRLTVL.

In the case of this clonotype: One end of the junction is discordant with germline, which a read error may explain. The V call is TRBV9, the J call TRBJ2-3; 9 nucleotides line up with TRBD2. Germline lookup yields CDR1 SGDLS and CDR2 YYNGEE. This CDR3 comprises 15 residues. In DNA form, the CDR3 reads TGTGCCAGCAGTGTAGCCAGCGGGGGGATATATACGCAGTATTTT. Protein sequence: CASSVASGGIYTQYF.

This clonotype showed up just a few times. This chain uses TRBV25-1 with TRBJ2-5; 8 bases agree with TRBD1. Germline trimming cut 5 bases from V and 11 bases from J; bases unmatched to any gene: 7. Per the germline V gene, CDR1 is MGHDK and CDR2 is SYGVNS. The CDR3 totals 12 residues. This CDR3 reads CASSLAGGHQYF. CDR3 DNA sequence: TGTGCCAGCAGTTTGGCAGGGGGCCATCAGTACTTC.

This clonotype was recorded a few times. This sequence joins TRBV18 and TRBJ2-1, with TRBD2 identical over 7 bases. After removal of 3 bases from V and 3 bases from J, the junction contained 11 bases not matched to a gene. The CDR3 sequence is 17 residues long. Germline lookup yields CDR1 KGHSH and CDR2 LQKENI. The CDR3 nucleotides read TGTGCCAGCTCACCGAGCCCGGGACTACCCTTCTACAATGAGCAGTTCTTC. Amino acid sequence: CASSPSPGLPFYNEQFF.

This clonotype was picked up a small number of times. The V and J genes are TRBV7-9 and TRBJ1-4, with D unresolved. This CDR3 contains 13 residues. The germline gives CDR1 SEHNR, CDR2 FQNEAQ (reference sequence). Between the trimmed V and J ends, which lost 0 bases and 8 bases, there was a span of 7 bases. This CDR3 is CASSLAKLEKLFF. CDR3 DNA: TGTGCCAGCAGCTTAGCGAAGTTAGAAAAACTGTTTTTT.

This clonotype was counted many times. The chain recombines TRBV9 with TRBJ1-2; the D is unclear. The CDR3 sequence is 12 residues long. Germline V gene data show CDR1 as SGDLS and CDR2 as YYNGEE. V lost 0 bases and J lost 3, with 3 bases in between. In DNA, the CDR3 is TGTGCCAGCAGCGTAGACGACTATGGCTACACCTTC. This gives the protein CASSVDDYGYTF.

The rearrangement joins TRBV12-2 to TRBJ1-2; the table calls TRBD1, which could not be checked here. TRBV12-2 constitutes a pseudogene. This CDR3 is 16 amino acids long. The CDR3 loop reads CASRFFRGQKIYGYTF. The CDR3 region has the DNA TGTGCAAGTCGCTTCTTTAGAGGACAGAAAATCTATGGCTACACCTTC.

This clonotype was seen a few times. In DNA form, the CDR3 reads TGTGCCAGCAGTGACCGTGCCCAGGGATCACCCCTCCACTTT. It encodes CASSDRAQGSPLHF. This chain links TRBV25-1 with TRBJ1-6; the D gene is possibly TRBD1 (5 bases). From germline, CDR1 is MGHDK and CDR2 SYGVNS. The length of the CDR3 is 14 residues. V lost 3 bases and J lost 10, with 13 bases in between.

Regarding this clonotype: Its ends do not fully match the called genes, so a read error is possible. The chain recombines TRBV9 with TRBJ2-7; TRBD2 might be the D (6 bases). The germline V gene encodes CDR1 SGDLS and CDR2 YYNGEE. The CDR3 has 14 residues. The CDR3 sequence: CASSGGTLSHEQYF. In DNA, the CDR3 is TGTGCCAGCAGCGGCGGGACCCTCTCCCACGAGCAGTACTTC.

The V and J genes are TRBV19 and TRBJ2-7; D unresolved. The germline gives CDR1 LNHDA, CDR2 SQIVND (reference sequence). CDR3 size: 16 residues. The V end was cut by 5 bases, the J end by 0 bases, with 17 bases between. CDR3 coding DNA: TGTGCCAGTAGTCTGAGTTTGAGACCGACCTCCTACGAGCAGTACTTC. It codes for CASSLSLRPTSYEQYF.

This clonotype has a handful of counts. The chain carries TRBV6-5 and TRBJ1-2; D is possibly TRBD1 (5 bases). CDR1 MNHEY and CDR2 SVGAGI come from the germline V gene. The CDR3 consists of 13 residues. Trimming left V 0 bases short and J 6 bases short, with 8 bases between. CDR3 DNA sequence: TGTGCCAGCAGTTACTCGGCGGGGGATGGCTACACCTTC. Residues: CASSYSAGDGYTF.

This clonotype was counted a few times. This chain joins TRBV7-9 and TRBJ2-3, with unresolved D. The CDR3 is 11 amino acids. V dropped 5 bases and J dropped 7 bases, with 7 bases sitting between them. Germline CDR1 reads SEHNR; CDR2 reads FQNEAQ (reference sequence). The CDR3 loop reads CASSPSHTQYF. CDR3 DNA sequence: TGTGCCAGCAGCCCGAGTCATACGCAGTATTTT. Full variable domain (rest looked up from reference TRBV7-9 and TRBJ2-3): DTGVSQNPRHKITKRGQNVTFRCDPISEHNRLYWYRQTLGQGPEFLTYFQNEAQLEKSRLLSDRFSAERPKGSFSTLEIQRTEQGDSAMYLCASSPSHTQYFGPGTRLTVL.

This clonotype was counted a few times. CDR3 sequence (DNA): TGCGCCAGCAGTTTAACTCACAGGGGCTGGGAAAAACTGTTTTTT. Residues: CASSLTHRGWEKLFF. The genes are TRBV4-1 and TRBJ1-4, with 7 bases identical to TRBD1. This CDR3 is 15 amino acids long. Germline assignment: CDR1 MGHRA and CDR2 YSYEKL. The J segment lost 8 bases and the V segment lost 6 bases, leaving 12 bases of the junction unmatched.

The chain uses TRBV20-1 and TRBJ2-3, with TRBD1 matching 8 bases. The CDR3 contains 14 residues. Trimming cost V 8 bases and J 1 base; bases outside gene matches: 8. Germline V gene data show CDR1 as DFQATT and CDR2 as SNEGSKA (reference sequence). CDR3 nucleotide sequence: TGCAGTCGGAAGACAGGGGCCGGCACAGATACGCAGTATTTT. It encodes CSRKTGAGTDTQYF.

The chain links TRBV5-6 to TRBJ2-3, with unresolved D. There are 13 residues in the CDR3. The V end was cut by 4 bases, the J end by 6 bases, with 12 bases between. CDR1 is SGHDT, CDR2 YYEEEE, per germline. The CDR3 spells CASSLWSADTQYF. For the CDR3, the DNA is TGTGCCAGCAGCCTCTGGTCGGCGGATACGCAGTATTTT.

This clonotype was seen a few times. This chain connects TRBV6-1 to TRBJ2-3; a possible D gene is TRBD1 (7 bases). V gave up 6 bases and J gave up 4 bases, with 14 bases separating them. The germline CDR1 and CDR2 sequences are MNHNS and SASEGT. The CDR3 extends over 14 amino acids. CDR3 residues: CASSPSRGADTQYF. DNA of the CDR3: TGTGCCAGCAGCCCTAGCAGGGGGGCAGATACGCAGTATTTT.

The chain employs TRBV4-2 and TRBJ2-4; D is ambiguous. Trimming stripped 1 base from V and 4 bases from J, with 11 bases between. The CDR3 has 15 residues. Germline V gene data show CDR1 as LGHNA and CDR2 as YNFKEQ. CDR3 in amino acids: CASSQGSLVKNIQYF. In DNA, the CDR3 is TGTGCCAGCAGCCAAGGATCTCTAGTTAAAAACATTCAGTACTTC.